A single sample gave rise to the 2 T cell receptor beta chains below, sequenced in a study of OX40 agonist ivuxolimab in advanced cancers. Clones were sequenced by immunoSEQ multiplex PCR, and TCRdb holds only the in-frame ones, with some missing. This sample yields over 15,000 clones, of which roughly 80% are seen a single time; roughly 27% belongs to the top ten. Sequencing was performed on CD4+ or CD8+ T cells sorted from blood, taken in a trial of the OX40 agonist ivuxolimab. The receptors come from an adult with an advanced solid tumor such as melanoma, head and neck, liver or kidney cancer.

This clone turned up a few times. The chain recombines TRBV7-3 with TRBJ2-7, with D maybe TRBD1 (8 bases). The germline V gene has CDR1 SGHTA and CDR2 FQGTGA. V lost 5 bases and J lost 2, with 16 bases in between. This CDR3 is built from 15 residues. The CDR3 DNA follows: TGTGCCAGCAGCGCTACAGGGGGAGGGGCCTACGAGCAGTACTTC. Amino acid sequence: CASSATGGGAYEQYF.

The chain is built from TRBV2 and TRBJ2-1; the D gene is possibly TRBD1 (6 bases). Germline V gene data show CDR1 as SNHLY and CDR2 as FYNNEI. Trimming took 5 bases from V and 6 from J, leaving 11 bases between them. This CDR3 spans 13 amino acids. The DNA of the CDR3 is TGTGCCAGCAGTACAGGGTTCCTCAATGAGCAGTTCTTC. Protein: CASSTGFLNEQFF.